This TCR beta chain was sequenced for a study of cytomegalovirus exposure and HLA in healthy donors. This clone was seen a few times. Germline CDR1 reads SGHVS; CDR2 reads FQNEAQ. This CDR3 contains 14 residues. Between the trimmed V and J ends, which lost 0 bases and 5 bases, there was a span of 10 bases. PCR employed 60 Vbeta and 13 Jbeta primers. Method: immunoSEQ multiplex PCR; TCRdb's copy keeps in-frame clones and lacks some. This table holds around 120,000 clones, roughly 80% found once. The sample was PBMCs. V gene TRBV7-8 combines with J gene TRBJ2-5; possibly TRBD2 for D (5 bases). The receptor was isolated from a woman aged 40-49 years in good health and CMV-seropositive. The CDR3 sequence: CASSLAREMETQYF. Here the CDR3 DNA reads TGTGCCAGCAGCTTAGCGAGGGAAATGGAGACCCAGTACTTC.